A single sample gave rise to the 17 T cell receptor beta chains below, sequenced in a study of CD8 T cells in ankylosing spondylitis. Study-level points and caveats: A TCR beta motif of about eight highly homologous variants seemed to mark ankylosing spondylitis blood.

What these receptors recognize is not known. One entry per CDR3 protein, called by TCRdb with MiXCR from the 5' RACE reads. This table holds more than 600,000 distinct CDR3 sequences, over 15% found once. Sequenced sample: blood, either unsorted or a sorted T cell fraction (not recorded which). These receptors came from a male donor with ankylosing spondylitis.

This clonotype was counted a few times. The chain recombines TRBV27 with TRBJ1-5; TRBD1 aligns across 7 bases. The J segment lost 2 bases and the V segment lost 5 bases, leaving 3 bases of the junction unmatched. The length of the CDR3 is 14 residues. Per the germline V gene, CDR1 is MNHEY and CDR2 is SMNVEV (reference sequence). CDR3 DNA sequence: TGTGCCAGCAGTAACAGGGGAGGCAATCAGCCCCAGCATTTT. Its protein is CASSNRGGNQPQHF.

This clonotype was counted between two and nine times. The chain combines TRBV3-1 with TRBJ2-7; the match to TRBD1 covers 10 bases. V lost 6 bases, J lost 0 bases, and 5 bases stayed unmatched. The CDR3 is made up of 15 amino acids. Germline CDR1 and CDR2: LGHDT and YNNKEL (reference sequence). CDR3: CASRKRTGGSYEQYF. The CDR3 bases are TGTGCCAGCAGAAAAAGGACAGGGGGCTCCTACGAGCAGTACTTC.

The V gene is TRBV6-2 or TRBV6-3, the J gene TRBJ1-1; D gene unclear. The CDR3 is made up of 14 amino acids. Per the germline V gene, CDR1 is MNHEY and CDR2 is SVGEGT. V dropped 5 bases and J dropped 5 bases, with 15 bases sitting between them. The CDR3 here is CASSPLQGLTEAFF. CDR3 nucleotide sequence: TGTGCCAGCAGTCCCCTACAAGGACTAACTGAAGCTTTCTTT.

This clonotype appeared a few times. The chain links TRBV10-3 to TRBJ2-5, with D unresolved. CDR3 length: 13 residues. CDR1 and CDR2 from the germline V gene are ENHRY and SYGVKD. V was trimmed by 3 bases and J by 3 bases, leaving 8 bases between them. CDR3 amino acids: CAISERIEETQYF. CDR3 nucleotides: TGTGCCATCAGTGAAAGGATCGAAGAGACCCAGTACTTC.

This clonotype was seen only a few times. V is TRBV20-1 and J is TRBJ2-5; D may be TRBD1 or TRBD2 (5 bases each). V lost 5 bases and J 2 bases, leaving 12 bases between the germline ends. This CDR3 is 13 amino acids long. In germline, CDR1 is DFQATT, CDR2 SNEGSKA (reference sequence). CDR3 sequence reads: CSALGTGQETQYF. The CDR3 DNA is TGCAGTGCTCTGGGGACGGGACAAGAGACCCAGTACTTC.

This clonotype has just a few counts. Here the CDR3 DNA reads TGTGCCAGCAGCATCGGACAGGGGTGGGAAAAACTGTTTTTT. Amino acids: CASSIGQGWEKLFF. The chain is built from TRBV12-3 or TRBV12-4 and TRBJ1-4, with 9 bases fitting TRBD1. Trimming at V came to 6 bases and at J to 8 bases, leaving 7 bases not matched to a gene. The CDR3 spans 14 residues.

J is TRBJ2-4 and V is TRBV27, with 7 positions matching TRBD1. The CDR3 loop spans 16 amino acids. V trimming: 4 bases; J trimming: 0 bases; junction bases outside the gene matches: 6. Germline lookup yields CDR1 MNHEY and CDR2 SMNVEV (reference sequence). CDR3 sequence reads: CASSYSGQLAKNIQYF. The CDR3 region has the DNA TGTGCCAGCAGTTACTCGGGACAGCTAGCCAAAAACATTCAGTACTTC.

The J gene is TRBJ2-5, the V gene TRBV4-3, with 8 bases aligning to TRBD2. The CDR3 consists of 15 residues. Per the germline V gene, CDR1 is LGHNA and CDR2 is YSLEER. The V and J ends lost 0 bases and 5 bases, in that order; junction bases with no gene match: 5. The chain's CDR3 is CASSQDRSGSETQYF. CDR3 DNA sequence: TGCGCCAGCAGCCAAGATAGGAGCGGGAGTGAGACCCAGTACTTC.

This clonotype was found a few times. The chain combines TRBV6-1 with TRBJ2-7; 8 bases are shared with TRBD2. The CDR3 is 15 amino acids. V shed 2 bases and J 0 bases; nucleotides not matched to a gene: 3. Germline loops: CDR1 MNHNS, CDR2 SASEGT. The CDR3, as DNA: TGTGCCAGCAGTGAACGGCTAGCGGGCTCCTACGAGCAGTACTTC. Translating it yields CASSERLAGSYEQYF.

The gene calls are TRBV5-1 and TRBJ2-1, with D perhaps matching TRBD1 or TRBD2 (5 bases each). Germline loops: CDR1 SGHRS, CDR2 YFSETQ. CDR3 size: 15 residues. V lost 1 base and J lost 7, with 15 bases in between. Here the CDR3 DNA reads TGCGCCAGCAGCTTGTTTCCGGGGCTCCTTAATGAGCAGTTCTTC. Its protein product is CASSLFPGLLNEQFF.

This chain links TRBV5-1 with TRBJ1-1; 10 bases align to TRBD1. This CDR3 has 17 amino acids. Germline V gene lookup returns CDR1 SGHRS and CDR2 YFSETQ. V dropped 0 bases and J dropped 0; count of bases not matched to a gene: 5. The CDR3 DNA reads TGCGCCAGCAGCTTGGTGGGACAGGGGTCAATGAACACTGAAGCTTTCTTT. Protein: CASSLVGQGSMNTEAFF.

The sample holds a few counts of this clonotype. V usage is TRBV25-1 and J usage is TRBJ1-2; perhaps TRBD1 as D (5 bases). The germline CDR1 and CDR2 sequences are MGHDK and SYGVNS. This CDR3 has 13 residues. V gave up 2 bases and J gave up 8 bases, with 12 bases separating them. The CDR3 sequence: CASSEEAPGGYTF. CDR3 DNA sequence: TGTGCCAGCAGTGAAGAGGCCCCAGGGGGCTACACCTTC.

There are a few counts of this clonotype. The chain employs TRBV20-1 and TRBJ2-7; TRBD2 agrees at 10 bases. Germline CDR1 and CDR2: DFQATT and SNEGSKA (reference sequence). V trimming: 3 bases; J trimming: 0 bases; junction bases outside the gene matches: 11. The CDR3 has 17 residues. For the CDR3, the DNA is TGCAGTGCTAGCCCCCCTGTTAGCGGGAGGCCCTCCTACGAGCAGTACTTC. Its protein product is CSASPPVSGRPSYEQYF.

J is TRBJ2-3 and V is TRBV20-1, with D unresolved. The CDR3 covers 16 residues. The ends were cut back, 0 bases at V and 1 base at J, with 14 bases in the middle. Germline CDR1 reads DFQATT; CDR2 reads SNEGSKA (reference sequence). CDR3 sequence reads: CSARDGSHGGTDTQYF. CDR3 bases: TGCAGTGCTAGAGATGGATCCCATGGGGGCACAGATACGCAGTATTTT.

The chain's CDR3 is CASRRGGSDGYTF. The CDR3 bases are TGTGCCAGCAGAAGGGGGGGGAGTGATGGCTACACCTTC. The chain joins TRBV27 to TRBJ1-2; perhaps TRBD1 as D (6 bases). The germline V gene has CDR1 MNHEY and CDR2 SMNVEV (reference sequence). This CDR3 has 13 amino acids. The V and J ends lost 6 bases and 6 bases respectively, with 14 bases between them.

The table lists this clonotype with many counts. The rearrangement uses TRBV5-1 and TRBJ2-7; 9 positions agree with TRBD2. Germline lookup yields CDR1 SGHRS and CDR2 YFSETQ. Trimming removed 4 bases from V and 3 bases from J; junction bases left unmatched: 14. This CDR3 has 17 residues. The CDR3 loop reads CASSIRLKRGENYEQYF. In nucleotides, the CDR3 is TGCGCCAGCAGCATCCGGTTAAAGCGGGGGGAAAACTACGAGCAGTACTTC.

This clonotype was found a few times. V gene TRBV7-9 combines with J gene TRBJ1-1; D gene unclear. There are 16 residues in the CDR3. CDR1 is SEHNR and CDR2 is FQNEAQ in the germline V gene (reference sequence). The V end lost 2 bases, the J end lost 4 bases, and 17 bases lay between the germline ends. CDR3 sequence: CASSLITDPRITEAFF. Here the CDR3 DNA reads TGTGCCAGCAGCTTAATAACGGACCCAAGGATCACTGAAGCTTTCTTT.